These T cell receptor beta chains were read from a single sample in a study of T cells in Graves' hyperthyroidism and ophthalmopathy. One entry per CDR3 protein results from TCRdb running MiXCR on the multiplex PCR reads. Of roughly 500,000 distinct CDR3 sequences listed, roughly 25% are singletons. What was sequenced was blood. The receptors shown here come from a woman in her twenties or thirties with Graves' ophthalmopathy. Both conserved end residues are part of each CDR3. The order of the fields is V gene, D gene, J gene, CDR3 length, clone size, CDR3 protein, CDR3 DNA. D genes are given only for firm matches. The size entry is marked missing in some rows and otherwise reads once, few, many or a size class.

V gene: TRBV7-9; D gene: TRBD1; J gene: TRBJ2-7; CDR3 length: 15; clone size: NA; CDR3 protein: CASSFWRQGSYEQYF; CDR3 DNA: TGTGCCAGCAGCTTTTGGAGACAGGGGTCGTACGAGCAGTACTTC
V gene: TRBV14; D gene: TRBD1; J gene: TRBJ1-2; CDR3 length: 16; clone size: few; CDR3 protein: CASSHNTGQGYYGYTF; CDR3 DNA: TGTGCCAGCAGCCACAATACGGGACAGGGTTACTATGGCTACACCTTC
V gene: TRBV20-1; D gene: NA; J gene: TRBJ2-7; CDR3 length: 13; clone size: NA; CDR3 protein: CSAIGRGYYEQYF; CDR3 DNA: TGCAGTGCTATAGGTAGGGGATACTACGAGCAGTACTTC
V gene: TRBV18; D gene: TRBD1; J gene: TRBJ2-7; CDR3 length: 15; clone size: NA; CDR3 protein: CASSPPGQGAGEQYF; CDR3 DNA: TGTGCCAGCTCACCACCGGGACAGGGCGCTGGAGAGCAGTACTTC
V gene: TRBV27; D gene: NA; J gene: TRBJ2-7; CDR3 length: 14; clone size: many; CDR3 protein: CASSSTDSLYEQYF; CDR3 DNA: TGTGCCAGCAGTTCCACGGATTCTTTGTACGAGCAGTACTTC
V gene: TRBV7-9; D gene: TRBD2; J gene: TRBJ2-5; CDR3 length: 13; clone size: NA; CDR3 protein: CASGIAGEETQYF; CDR3 DNA: TGTGCCAGCGGTATAGCGGGAGAAGAGACCCAGTACTTC
V gene: TRBV6-5; D gene: NA; J gene: TRBJ2-5; CDR3 length: 13; clone size: NA; CDR3 protein: CASTLGGQETQYF; CDR3 DNA: TGTGCCAGCACCCTCGGAGGGCAAGAGACCCAGTACTTC
V gene: TRBV2; D gene: TRBD2; J gene: TRBJ2-1; CDR3 length: 14; clone size: NA; CDR3 protein: CASSGTRSNNEQFF; CDR3 DNA: TGTGCCAGCAGCGGGACTAGATCGAACAATGAGCAGTTCTTC
V gene: TRBV6-1; D gene: NA; J gene: TRBJ1-3; CDR3 length: 15; clone size: once; CDR3 protein: CASSEFDTSGNTIYF; CDR3 DNA: TGTGCCAGCAGTGAATTTGACACCTCTGGAAACACCATATATTTT
V gene: TRBV2; D gene: NA; J gene: TRBJ2-2; CDR3 length: 13; clone size: many; CDR3 protein: CASNPDGTGELFF; CDR3 DNA: TGTGCCAGCAACCCGGACGGCACCGGGGAGCTGTTTTTT
V gene: TRBV29-1; D gene: TRBD1; J gene: TRBJ2-7; CDR3 length: 14; clone size: many; CDR3 protein: CSVETGGRFYEQYF; CDR3 DNA: TGCAGCGTTGAAACAGGGGGACGGTTCTACGAGCAGTACTTC
V gene: TRBV2; D gene: TRBD1; J gene: TRBJ1-3; CDR3 length: 11; clone size: NA; CDR3 protein: CASRQGDTIYF; CDR3 DNA: TGTGCCAGCAGACAGGGGGACACCATATATTTT
V gene: TRBV10-3; D gene: NA; J gene: TRBJ2-5; CDR3 length: 13; clone size: few; CDR3 protein: CAIGVGISETQYF; CDR3 DNA: TGTGCCATCGGCGTCGGCATAAGTGAGACCCAGTACTTC
V gene: TRBV20-1; D gene: TRBD1; J gene: TRBJ1-2; CDR3 length: 15; clone size: many; CDR3 protein: CSARDGRDSISGYTF; CDR3 DNA: TGCAGTGCTAGAGATGGGAGGGACAGTATTAGTGGCTACACCTTC
V gene: TRBV11-2; D gene: NA; J gene: TRBJ2-2; CDR3 length: 15; clone size: few; CDR3 protein: CASSLETWGTGELFF; CDR3 DNA: TGTGCCAGCAGCTTAGAAACATGGGGCACCGGGGAGCTGTTTTTT
V gene: TRBV12-3/TRBV12-4; D gene: NA; J gene: TRBJ2-2; CDR3 length: 16; clone size: NA; CDR3 protein: CASSLISGQNTGELFF; CDR3 DNA: TGTGCCAGCAGTTTAATTAGCGGTCAGAACACCGGGGAGCTGTTTTTT
V gene: TRBV7-8; D gene: NA; J gene: TRBJ2-2; CDR3 length: 14; clone size: many; CDR3 protein: CASTSTANTGELFF; CDR3 DNA: TGTGCCAGCACCTCGACTGCGAACACCGGGGAGCTGTTTTTT
V gene: TRBV6-1; D gene: NA; J gene: TRBJ1-2; CDR3 length: 15; clone size: NA; CDR3 protein: CASSERNFPPYGYTF; CDR3 DNA: TGTGCCAGCAGTGAAAGGAACTTCCCTCCGTATGGCTACACCTTC
V gene: TRBV18; D gene: TRBD2; J gene: TRBJ2-5; CDR3 length: 14; clone size: many; CDR3 protein: CASSPSGDEETQYF; CDR3 DNA: TGTGCCAGCTCTCCTAGCGGGGACGAAGAGACCCAGTACTTC
V gene: TRBV24-1; D gene: NA; J gene: TRBJ2-2; CDR3 length: 14; clone size: many; CDR3 protein: CATSLDTDTGELFF; CDR3 DNA: TGTGCCACCAGTCTGGACACCGACACCGGGGAGCTGTTTTTT
V gene: TRBV12-3/TRBV12-4; D gene: NA; J gene: TRBJ1-2; CDR3 length: 14; clone size: NA; CDR3 protein: CASSPYRVIDGYTF; CDR3 DNA: TGTGCCAGCAGTCCTTACAGGGTTATAGATGGCTACACCTTC
V gene: TRBV11-2; D gene: NA; J gene: TRBJ1-1; CDR3 length: 13; clone size: NA; CDR3 protein: CASSVQGRTEAFF; CDR3 DNA: TGTGCCAGCAGCGTACAAGGAAGGACTGAAGCTTTCTTT
V gene: TRBV6-1; D gene: NA; J gene: TRBJ1-1; CDR3 length: 15; clone size: NA; CDR3 protein: CASSEGARGNTEAFF; CDR3 DNA: TGTGCCAGCAGTGAAGGAGCCAGGGGTAACACTGAAGCTTTCTTT
V gene: TRBV20-1; D gene: NA; J gene: TRBJ1-2; CDR3 length: 14; clone size: NA; CDR3 protein: CSAPRTASNYGYTF; CDR3 DNA: TGCAGTGCTCCACGGACAGCCTCAAACTATGGCTACACCTTC
V gene: TRBV12-3/TRBV12-4; D gene: NA; J gene: TRBJ1-5; CDR3 length: 13; clone size: many; CDR3 protein: CASGTGPDQPQHF; CDR3 DNA: TGTGCCAGCGGTACGGGGCCGGATCAGCCCCAGCATTTT
V gene: TRBV2; D gene: NA; J gene: TRBJ2-5; CDR3 length: 16; clone size: many; CDR3 protein: CASSEGSGHAGETQYF; CDR3 DNA: TGTGCCAGCAGTGAAGGTAGCGGTCACGCGGGGGAGACCCAGTACTTC
V gene: TRBV20-1; D gene: NA; J gene: TRBJ2-6; CDR3 length: 13; clone size: many; CDR3 protein: CSATTFGANVLTF; CDR3 DNA: TGCAGTGCCACTACCTTTGGGGCCAACGTCCTGACTTTC
V gene: TRBV11-3; D gene: NA; J gene: TRBJ2-2; CDR3 length: 14; clone size: NA; CDR3 protein: CASSLAGNTGGLFF; CDR3 DNA: TGTGCCAGCAGCTTAGCAGGCAACACCGGGGGGCTGTTTTTT
V gene: TRBV27; D gene: TRBD1; J gene: TRBJ1-2; CDR3 length: 17; clone size: many; CDR3 protein: CASSPTQGMVVYYGYTF; CDR3 DNA: TGTGCCAGCAGTCCCACACAGGGGATGGTCGTATACTATGGCTACACCTTC
V gene: TRBV28; D gene: NA; J gene: TRBJ1-2; CDR3 length: 14; clone size: NA; CDR3 protein: CASSPQLGLDGYTF; CDR3 DNA: TGTGCCAGCAGTCCACAATTAGGGCTGGATGGCTACACCTTC
V gene: TRBV4-1; D gene: NA; J gene: TRBJ1-5; CDR3 length: 13; clone size: many; CDR3 protein: CASSQDFNQPQHF; CDR3 DNA: TGCGCCAGCAGCCAAGACTTTAATCAGCCCCAGCATTTT
V gene: TRBV29-1; D gene: TRBD2; J gene: TRBJ2-7; CDR3 length: 13; clone size: few; CDR3 protein: CSVGEREGNEQYF; CDR3 DNA: TGCAGCGTTGGAGAGCGGGAGGGGAACGAGCAGTACTTC
V gene: TRBV19; D gene: TRBD2; J gene: TRBJ2-2; CDR3 length: 16; clone size: NA; CDR3 protein: CASMRLAGANTGELFF; CDR3 DNA: TGTGCCAGTATGCGGTTAGCGGGGGCGAACACCGGGGAGCTGTTTTTT
V gene: TRBV5-6; D gene: NA; J gene: TRBJ1-1; CDR3 length: 14; clone size: once; CDR3 protein: CASRADTTNTEAFF; CDR3 DNA: TGTGCCAGCAGGGCGGACACGACGAACACTGAAGCTTTCTTT